Described below is a single TCR beta chain sequence and its context. Its antigen remains unidentified. No much larger clone is present one base from it, and per-base qualities are unavailable. This record comes from a study of cytomegalovirus exposure and HLA in healthy donors (dated by TCRdb to the late 2010s). Regarding the complete study: An earlier analysis of some 620 of the donors reported about 280 Gb of sequence data and 95 million to 130 million unique TCR beta sequences obtained from about 200 million T cells. An early release that covered fewer than 750 HLA-typed donors contained 250 to 350 gigabases of sequencing data and 85 million to 100 million unique TCR sequences. Among the roughly 400 genotyped donors, around 81% belonged to the genetic ancestry cluster associated with self-reported Caucasian donors. The study aimed to test whether signatures of past pathogen exposure could be identified by cataloging public T cell receptors. Using immunosequencing, the study profiled T cell repertoires from 500 to 800 subjects and related those repertoires to cytomegalovirus serostatus. In addition to the first cohort of approximately 650 subjects, a separate validation cohort of 120 different subjects was used. To predict cytomegalovirus infection status, the study brought together high-throughput TCR immunosequencing, statistical association of individual TCRs with disease status, and machine learning. A later analysis re-examined previously published TCR beta repertoires from roughly 650 donors and added high-resolution HLA genotyping to investigate patterns of TCR occurrence. Rather than using new phenotypic data, the later analysis identified candidate immune exposures from TCR beta sequences and from how often those sequences occurred across donors. An earlier analysis of several hundred of the donors applied high-throughput TCR beta sequencing to assess whether each TCR beta V gene segment acted as functional or pseudogenic. Donor age, sex, ethnicity and CMV serostatus were compiled together with the repertoire data. Genome-wide SNP genotypes for about three fifths of the roughly 670 donors were used in a later genetic analysis, which treated that subset as a discovery cohort. All discovery cohort repertoires had been generated on a single sequencing platform. Both class I and class II loci were covered by HLA typing, at four-digit resolution. The number of donors typed differed by locus, with about 629-640 for A, B, C, DRB1 and DQB1, around 500 for DQA1, 606 for DPA1, and approximately 470 for DPB1. Several DR-DQ haplotypes were treated as single units for association and clustering because of strong linkage in the cohort. Among over 350 genotyped donors of the cohort, an average of around 240,000 unique TCR beta nucleotide sequences were sequenced per donor, roughly 20% of them non-productive. Overall study results and their limits: The study listed 170 or so TCR beta chains as associated with cytomegalovirus. In a later analysis, the rate of TCR association differed among HLA loci, with DRB1 alleles having the most associated TCRs and HLA-C alleles having the fewest. Assigning TCR associations to individual alleles was difficult when HLA alleles, especially DR and DQ, strongly co-occurred. Linkage disequilibrium might explain the correlated functional status among segregating V segments, but an unknown experimental factor could not be excluded. A later analysis found that HLA-associated TCR beta chains were more clonally expanded and had lower generation probabilities than equally common non-associated chains. Roughly uniform sequencing depth across donors was assumed in presence/absence analyses, although this assumption may not hold. Specific HLA alleles were associated with 15,000 to 20,000 TCR beta sequences at a false discovery rate of 0.05 in a later analysis. A later genetic analysis reported fewer N-insertions in productive TCRs among donors in an Asian-associated ancestry cluster than the roughly 620-donor mean. An association between a missense DCLRE1C variant and V-gene and J-gene trimming of TCR beta chains was found in a later genetic analysis and replicated in an independent cohort. Because counts were too low, around 17 rarely observed V segments, including chromosome 9 orphons, were left out of the earlier analysis of a few hundred of the donors. The 87-base-pair reads could not distinguish some IMGT-functional V segments, including TRBV6-2 and TRBV6-3, so those segments were excluded. According to the authors, the approach could potentially be generalized to other disease states and immunological phenotypes. CMV serostatus was the only immune exposure information available for the cohort. In this cohort, only TCR beta chains were sequenced, and detectable features were limited by the absence of alpha or paired-chain data. A few of the identified cytomegalovirus-associated TCR beta chains were confirmed in vitro to be specific for cytomegalovirus antigens. In an earlier analysis of fewer than 700 of the donors, most TCR beta V segments appeared in productive rearrangements about 87% or about 30% of the time, broadly matching IMGT annotations. In a later analysis, most CMV-associated TCR beta chains were found to appear HLA-restricted, with HLA associations seemingly driven largely by CMV exposure. The classifier was reported to diagnose cytomegalovirus status with high specificity and sensitivity in both the original and validation cohorts. A cluster of highly shared sequence variants was judged likely to be a technical artifact of the sequencing pipeline. A further reported finding was that TCR beta sequences accurately predicted the HLA-A and HLA-B alleles for most subjects in the first cohort. While some public TCRs were present in many individuals, most TCR sequences turned up only very rarely across donors. HLA typing was unavailable for some donors at each locus, so association tests used only the typed subset. In a later analysis, several top co-occurrence clusters were reported to appear linked to parvovirus B19, influenza, CMV and Epstein-Barr virus.

The CDR3 measures 16 amino acids from cysteine to phenylalanine. Only the CDR3 DNA stays, 48 bases, in frame from base 1. V is cut by 3 bases and J by 0 bases, and the space between the germline ends is 12 bases. CDR1 and CDR2 are read off the germline V gene as SNHLY and FYNNEI. Library preparation used the immunoSEQ multiplex PCR assay. The multiplex PCR relied on a mix of 60 forward primers for TCR Vbeta segments and 13 reverse primers for TCR Jbeta segments. A multiplex PCR assay on genomic DNA amplified the CDR3 region of rearranged TCR beta genes. On the Illumina HiSeq System, the amplified TCR beta libraries were sequenced as 87-base-pair reads. In the source study's methods: A later analysis counted some 74 million unique TCR beta chains across the 600 to 850 repertoires, and some 11 million of these chains were shared by at least two donors. A nearest-neighbor algorithm error-corrected the raw reads and collapsed the reads into unique sequences, merging closely related sequences to remove PCR and sequencing errors. CDR3 sequences were aligned to IMGT reference sequences to assign V, D and J gene segments. For a sequence to be retained, a match of at least six nucleotides to both a V gene segment and a J gene segment was required. Rearrangements were called productive when the CDR3 lacked stop codons and stayed in frame with V and J; all others were non-productive. CDR3 was defined according to IMGT convention as the region running from the second conserved V-encoded cysteine to the conserved J-encoded phenylalanine. Sequences without an unambiguous match to a single V gene segment were excluded from the earlier analysis of several hundred of the donors. In an earlier analysis of approximately 550 of the donors, V segments were called functional above 56.7% productive rearrangements and were called segregating when the between-donor standard deviation exceeded 5%. To diagnose cytomegalovirus status from the catalog of TCR beta chain sequences, a statistical classification framework was built. V and J gene assignment, in a later analysis, came from comparing TCR nucleotide sequences with IMGT/GENE-DB human TR gene sequences. The TCRdist pipeline was used in a later analysis to assign CDR3 sequences and most-parsimonious VDJ recombination scenarios. In a later analysis, each TCR beta chain was defined by its CDR3 amino acid sequence together with its V-gene family, and reads without a unique V-gene family were excluded. In a later analysis, 450 to 600 highly shared, low-generation-probability nucleotide sequences were removed to address suspected cross-contamination and a sequencing artifact. In a later analysis, a clonal expansion index for each public chain was calculated from normalized within-repertoire ranks of inferred template counts. A later analysis computed generation probabilities with a VDJ recombination model fitted to out-of-frame rearrangements, and checked the results against IGoR. Hypergeometric tests were used in a later analysis to score TCR-TCR, TCR-HLA and TCR-CMV co-occurrence, with a repertoire-size bias correction applied to the TCR pairs. False discovery rates were estimated in a later analysis by permuting HLA or CMV assignments 20 times. In a later analysis, co-occurring TCRs were grouped using DBSCAN, and TCRdist sequence similarity was added for clustering within HLA-allele-positive subsets. Co-occurrence clustering excluded repertoires with fewer than 30,000 or more than 120,000 public chains, plus five with anomalous nucleotide sharing. The clones in this table, taken by TCRdb from immuneACCESS, are in-frame only. Not every clone is retained; where verified, under half of the shortfall comes from an unresolved V gene, and the cause of the rest is unknown. V and J calls and clone size come straight from that table; D and trimming were deduced from the DNA. Present in this sample are about 150,000 clones, around four fifths of which were seen just once. The top ten constitute 1.3% of the sample.

The cohort consisted of 666 healthy bone marrow donors. All cohort members were sampled while nominally healthy, although unrecorded immune exposures were likely present. The donor was CMV seronegative and belonged to the group of around 350 seronegative cohort members. Each donor provided a peripheral blood sample, and peripheral blood mononuclear cells were used for TCR beta sequencing. The Qiagen DNeasy Blood Extraction Kit was used to extract genomic DNA from the blood cell samples. The chain employs TRBV2 and TRBJ1-3; confidence is insufficient to name the D gene. The specimen was PBMCs. This clonotype was sampled from a woman between 40 and 55 years old in good health and CMV-seronegative. The CDR3 loop reads CASSDDWRHSGNTIYF. The nucleotides are TGTGCCAGCAGTGATGATTGGCGGCACTCTGGAAACACCATATATTTT.